This T cell receptor beta chain was identified in a study of blood T cell repertoires in COVID-19. Study overall: The United States, Italy and Spain were the sources of the acute and convalescent COVID-19 samples. From T cells, B-cell-depleted T cells, or PBMCs came the material, which was cDNA or gDNA.

The CDR3 sequence is 14 residues long. The V segment lost 5 bases and the J segment 6 bases; nucleotides outside the gene matches: 9. CDR1 and CDR2 from the germline V gene are LNHDA and SQIVND (reference sequence). Assignment of participants to cohorts was predicated upon participant-reported clinical history. This clone has a handful of counts. Study processing details: Researchers report that nucleated cell counts were estimated from reference gene primer amplification. Sequencing was performed with immunoSEQ multiplex PCR; in TCRdb, only in-frame clones are kept and a portion is missing. D and trimming come from the DNA, and the V and J calls and clone size come from that table. The sample holds a few hundred thousand clones, approximately 85% seen once.

The chain couples TRBV19 to TRBJ1-2; TRBD1 aligns across 7 bases. Sequencing was carried out using PBMCs or T cells enriched from blood (not recorded which). This clonotype was sampled from a man aged 30 to 45 who had recovered from COVID-19. The CDR3 reads CASSSGTAVNGYTF. CDR3 DNA sequence: TGTGCCAGTAGTTCCGGGACAGCGGTTAATGGCTACACCTTC.